Listed here are 28 T cell receptor beta chains from one sample, sequenced in a study of T cells after yellow fever vaccination (dated by TCRdb to about 2019). Explained via the paper, the treatment or condition label denotes: live attenuated yellow fever vaccine strain. Receptor amplification or capture employed 5' RACE. Data came from an Illumina HiSeq 2500. TCRdb applied fastp at Q25 and MiXCR to the public reads, then kept only in-frame beta chains. Rows matching on CDR3 protein sequence are summarized as one entry with the most common DNA and genes. In all, the sample holds 230,000 or so distinct CDR3 sequences, and approximately 6.3% of those were seen once. Around 1% of the sample rests with the top ten. The sample was CD4+ T cells sorted from PBMCs, taken on the day of the yellow fever booster vaccination. The receptors here all came from a man aged 25-45 years who received the YFV17D yellow fever vaccine.

Many counts were recorded for this clonotype. J is TRBJ2-5 and V is TRBV7-9; D gene ambiguous. Between the trimmed V and J ends, which lost 6 bases and 5 bases, there was a span of 13 bases. The germline V gene has CDR1 SEHNR and CDR2 FQNEAQ (reference sequence). The CDR3 runs to 13 residues. CDR3 residues: CASRPTGGETQYF. CDR3 coding DNA: TGTGCCAGCAGGCCCACGGGCGGCGAGACCCAGTACTTC.

This clonotype was observed a handful of times. The chain is built from TRBV7-6 and TRBJ2-3, with 7 bases lining up with TRBD2. The CDR3 has 17 amino acids. The V segment lost 1 base and the J segment 1 base; nucleotides outside the gene matches: 8. Per germline, CDR1 SGHVS and CDR2 FNYEAQ. The CDR3 here is CASSLGRLASGTDTQYF. The CDR3 DNA is TGTGCCAGCAGCTTAGGAAGACTAGCCTCGGGCACAGATACGCAGTATTTT.

Ten or more counts support this clonotype. The chain carries TRBV6-5 and TRBJ2-1, with TRBD2 matching 8 bases. Trimming removed 0 bases from V and 6 bases from J; junction bases left unmatched: 4. Germline V gene data show CDR1 as MNHEY and CDR2 as SVGAGI. This CDR3 is 15 amino acids long. The CDR3 here is CASSYSAGGANEQFF. In nucleotides, the CDR3 is TGTGCCAGCAGTTACTCGGCGGGAGGTGCCAATGAGCAGTTCTTC.

V is TRBV25-1 and J is TRBJ1-2, with D unresolved. Germline V gene lookup returns CDR1 MGHDK and CDR2 SYGVNS. Deletions cut 1 base from V and 1 base from J, with 4 bases between. The length of the CDR3 is 13 residues. In nucleotides, the CDR3 is TGTGCCAGCAGTGAATCAAGTAACTATGGCTACACCTTC. Translating it yields CASSESSNYGYTF.

The rearrangement uses TRBV7-9 and TRBJ1-1, with D maybe TRBD1 (5 bases). V dropped 9 bases and J dropped 11 bases, with 22 bases sitting between them. Germline CDR1 is SEHNR and CDR2 is FQNEAQ (reference sequence). CDR3 length equals 13 residues. The chain's CDR3 is CARSPGGGYDAFF. The CDR3 DNA follows: TGTGCCAGGAGCCCCGGGGGGGGGTACGACGCTTTCTTT. The full variable domain, in which reference TRBV7-9 and TRBJ1-1 provide the parts outside the CDR3, is DTGVSQNPRHKITKRGQNVTFRCDPISEHNRLYWYRQTLGQGPEFLTYFQNEAQLEKSRLLSDRFSAERPKGSFSTLEIQRTEQGDSAMYLCARSPGGGYDAFFGQGTRLTVV.

This clonotype was recorded a few times. The CDR3 coding sequence is TGCAGTGCTAGTCGTCTAGCGGCATCCACAGATACGCAGTATTTT. Translation gives CSASRLAASTDTQYF. The chain uses TRBV20-1 and TRBJ2-3; 7 bases agree with TRBD2. J was trimmed by 2 bases and V by 3 bases; bases with no gene match: 8. In germline, CDR1 is DFQATT, CDR2 SNEGSKA (reference sequence). The CDR3 has 15 amino acids.

This clonotype has more than one count but fewer than ten. This chain joins TRBV29-1 and TRBJ2-7; D not resolved. The CDR3 covers 11 residues. Trimming removed 4 bases from V and 6 bases from J, with 10 bases in between. Germline V lookup: CDR1 SQVTM, CDR2 ANQGSEA. Written as DNA, the CDR3 is TGCAGCGTTGCCATGGGTGGCGAGCAGTACTTC. The encoded protein is CSVAMGGEQYF.

This clonotype has a handful of counts. The rearrangement links TRBV5-1 to TRBJ2-2; the D is unclear. The germline V and J ends were trimmed by 5 bases and 3 bases, with 14 bases remaining between them. The CDR3 totals 15 residues. Per the germline V gene, CDR1 is SGHRS and CDR2 is YFSETQ. CDR3 amino acids: CASRMTDGDTGELFF. CDR3 nucleotide sequence: TGCGCCAGCAGAATGACGGACGGCGACACCGGGGAGCTGTTTTTT.

The sample holds many counts of this clonotype. The CDR3 reads CASSQEPGLGDHEQFF. The CDR3 nucleotides are TGCGCCAGCAGCCAAGAGCCGGGACTAGGGGACCATGAGCAGTTCTTC. This chain connects TRBV4-1 to TRBJ2-1, with 8 positions matching TRBD2. The CDR3 spans 16 residues. After removal of 0 bases from V and 8 bases from J, the junction contained 9 bases not matched to a gene. Per germline, CDR1 MGHRA and CDR2 YSYEKL.

The chain links TRBV9 to TRBJ2-1, with D uncertain. CDR3 length: 13 amino acids. Trimming removed 3 bases from V and 3 bases from J, with 7 bases in between. Per germline, CDR1 SGDLS and CDR2 YYNGEE. The CDR3 is CASSASNYNEQFF. DNA of the CDR3: TGTGCCAGCAGCGCCTCCAACTACAATGAGCAGTTCTTC.

This clonotype was counted a few times. The chain has TRBV5-4 and TRBJ2-3; D tentatively fits TRBD1 or TRBD2 (5 bases each). Trimming pared 1 base from V and 4 bases from J, leaving 16 bases between. The CDR3 has 16 amino acids. Germline loops: CDR1 SGHNT, CDR2 YYREEE (reference sequence). CDR3 in DNA: TGTGCCAGCAGCTTGAAAGGGGTGGGGAGCTCAGATACGCAGTATTTT. It specifies CASSLKGVGSSDTQYF.

This clonotype has ten or more counts. The V and J genes are TRBV12-3 or TRBV12-4 and TRBJ2-7; D not certain. Trimming cost V 0 bases and J 0 bases, with 12 bases left between them. The CDR3 sequence is 16 residues long. This chain's CDR3 is CASSLAPGYPSYEQYF. The CDR3 nucleotides are TGTGCCAGCAGTTTAGCGCCTGGATACCCCTCCTACGAGCAGTACTTC.

This sequence joins TRBV29-1 and TRBJ1-1, with TRBD1 identical over 8 bases. V was pared by 2 bases and J by 3 bases, with 11 bases of the junction left unmatched. The germline V gene encodes CDR1 SQVTM and CDR2 ANQGSEA. The CDR3 covers 16 residues. CDR3 sequence reads: CSVESQQGAADTEAFF. Written as DNA, the CDR3 is TGCAGCGTTGAAAGTCAGCAGGGGGCAGCGGACACTGAAGCTTTCTTT.

There are many counts of this clonotype. V and J are TRBV24-1 and TRBJ2-3, with 7 bases lining up with TRBD2. Looked up from germline, CDR1 is KGHDR and CDR2 is SFDVKD. The V segment lost 1 base and the J segment 4 bases; nucleotides outside the gene matches: 13. The CDR3 consists of 18 residues. CDR3 sequence (DNA): TGTGCCACCAGTGATTTCGGGGAGGGGTCCGTGGCTCCAGATACGCAGTATTTT. The encoded protein is CATSDFGEGSVAPDTQYF.

This clonotype has ten or more counts. The chain combines TRBV5-1 with TRBJ2-1; no clear D gene. The CDR3 has 11 residues. V was cut by 4 bases and J by 5 bases, with 4 bases left in between. The germline gives CDR1 SGHRS, CDR2 YFSETQ. CDR3 amino acids: CASSADNEQFF. DNA for the CDR3: TGCGCCAGCAGCGCCGACAATGAGCAGTTCTTC.

The genes are TRBV6-5 and TRBJ2-7, with TRBD2 as a possible D gene (5 bases). Trimming removed 7 bases at V and 1 base at J, with 23 bases between. Germline V lookup: CDR1 MNHEY, CDR2 SVGAGI. This CDR3 comprises 17 residues. CDR3 nucleotide sequence: TGTGCCAGCATTATAGGAGGAGGCTACTACCCTTCCTACGAGCAGTACTTC. This translates into CASIIGGGYYPSYEQYF.

This clonotype turned up a few times. J is TRBJ2-2 and V is TRBV9; 12 bases line up with TRBD1. CDR1 and CDR2 (germline): SGDLS, YYNGEE. Trimming removed 4 bases from V and 6 bases from J; junction bases left unmatched: 19. This CDR3 is built from 20 residues. CDR3 in DNA: TGTGCCAGCAGCTATGGGAGGCCGGGACAGGGGGCGATCAGGGCCGGGGAGCTGTTTTTT. Protein product: CASSYGRPGQGAIRAGELFF.

This chain uses TRBV4-3 with TRBJ2-3, with D perhaps TRBD1 (7 bases). Germline lookup yields CDR1 LGHNA and CDR2 YSLEER. This CDR3 contains 13 residues. Trimming stripped 5 bases from V and 4 bases from J, with 10 bases between. Here the CDR3 DNA reads TGCGCCAGCAGCGGCGGGACAGCAGATACGCAGTATTTT. Translation gives CASSGGTADTQYF.

On this clonotype: A much larger clone is a single base away; this may be a read error. The V call is TRBV7-6, the J call TRBJ2-3; 10 positions agree with TRBD2. V was pared by 3 bases and J by 2 bases, with 14 bases of the junction left unmatched. Looked up from germline, CDR1 is SGHVS and CDR2 is FNYEAQ. The CDR3 is 19 residues long. The CDR3 region is CASSFEAGGRTLATDTQYF. The CDR3 DNA sequence: TGTGCCAGCAGCTTTGAAGCGGGAGGGCGTACTTTGGCCACAGATACGCAGTATTTT.

This clonotype was counted a few times. The chain uses TRBV7-8 and TRBJ1-2; no clear D. The V gene's germline CDR1 is SGHVS and CDR2 FQNEAQ. With 4 bases removed from V and 4 bases from J, the gap between germline ends came to 13 bases. The CDR3 has 14 residues. In DNA form, the CDR3 reads TGTGCCAGCAGCTCGCAGACGGGATTCTATGGCTACACCTTC. This codes for CASSSQTGFYGYTF.

This clonotype has ten or more counts. The chain has TRBV9 and TRBJ2-7; no clear D. CDR1 is SGDLS, CDR2 YYNGEE, per germline. Trimming removed 0 bases at V and 7 bases at J, with 17 bases between. The CDR3 has 15 amino acids. The CDR3 is CASSVGPDPVSEQYF. DNA of the CDR3: TGTGCCAGCAGCGTAGGCCCAGATCCTGTAAGTGAGCAGTACTTC.

This clonotype was observed a handful of times. V usage is TRBV23-1 and J usage is TRBJ2-1; D gene ambiguous. TRBV23-1 is classed as an ORF, of uncertain function. This CDR3 comprises 14 residues. Trimming removed 0 bases at V and 9 bases at J, with 12 bases between. The CDR3 sequence: CASSQSLVSSEQFF. The CDR3 nucleotides are TGCGCCAGCAGTCAATCCCTCGTCAGCAGTGAGCAGTTCTTC.

In this sample, this clonotype turned up many times. The V call is TRBV28, the J call TRBJ2-3, with D perhaps being TRBD1 or TRBD2 (5 bases each). The germline V and J ends were trimmed by 7 bases and 5 bases, with 16 bases remaining between them. Germline V gene lookup returns CDR1 MDHEN and CDR2 SYDVKM. The CDR3 spans 14 residues. The CDR3 loop reads CASKTGTLGDTQYF. CDR3 nucleotides: TGTGCCAGCAAAACCGGGACCCTGGGAGATACGCAGTATTTT. The full variable domain, with the rest looked up from reference TRBV28 and TRBJ2-3, is DVKVTQSSRYLVKRTGEKVFLECVQDMDHENMFWYRQDPGLGLRLIYFSYDVKMKEKGDIPEGYSVSREKKERFSLILESASTNQTSMYLCASKTGTLGDTQYFGPGTRLTVL.

This clonotype has more than one count but fewer than ten. V gene TRBV27 combines with J gene TRBJ2-5, with TRBD2 matching 14 bases. The germline V gene has CDR1 MNHEY and CDR2 SMNVEV (reference sequence). V was pared by 3 bases and J by 5 bases, with 8 bases of the junction left unmatched. CDR3 length: 17 amino acids. This CDR3 is CASSFGGLAGAGETQYF. DNA for the CDR3: TGTGCCAGCAGTTTCGGGGGACTAGCGGGAGCCGGGGAGACCCAGTACTTC.

The V call is TRBV20-1, the J call TRBJ2-3; possible D gene TRBD1, 6 bases. Germline V CDR1 and CDR2: DFQATT, SNEGSKA (reference sequence). CDR3 length equals 15 residues. The V end lost 1 base, the J end lost 2 bases, and 13 bases lay between the germline ends. This CDR3 is CSARAGAGYTDTQYF. CDR3 nucleotide sequence: TGCAGTGCTAGAGCAGGGGCGGGTTACACAGATACGCAGTATTTT.

This clonotype showed up many times. The chain uses TRBV7-6 and TRBJ2-1, with D perhaps matching TRBD1 or TRBD2 (5 bases each). CDR3 length: 16 residues. V gave up 3 bases and J gave up 0 bases, with 12 bases separating them. Per germline, CDR1 SGHVS and CDR2 FNYEAQ. Written as DNA, the CDR3 is TGTGCCAGCAGCTTTAAAGGGACCCCCTCCTACAATGAGCAGTTCTTC. It yields the protein CASSFKGTPSYNEQFF. Filled out from reference TRBV7-6 and TRBJ2-1, the complete variable domain reads GAGVSQSPRYKVTKRGQDVALRCDPISGHVSLYWYRQALGQGPEFLTYFNYEAQQDKSGLPNDRFSAERPEGSISTLTIQRTEQRDSAMYRCASSFKGTPSYNEQFFGPGTRLTVL.

In its sample, this clonotype was seen a few times. V gene TRBV4-2 combines with J gene TRBJ2-1; TRBD2 matches 11 bases. This CDR3 has 15 residues. CDR1 is LGHNA and CDR2 is YNFKEQ in the germline V gene. Trimming at V came to 3 bases and at J to 5 bases, leaving 3 bases not matched to a gene. The CDR3 is CASSQGLAANNEQFF. In DNA form, the CDR3 reads TGTGCCAGCAGCCAGGGACTAGCGGCGAACAATGAGCAGTTCTTC.

The chain's CDR3 is CSAQHPPRETQYF. The CDR3 DNA sequence: TGCAGTGCTCAACACCCACCTCGGGAGACCCAGTACTTC. The J gene is TRBJ2-5, the V gene TRBV20-1; D gene uncertain. This CDR3 comprises 13 residues. The germline CDR1 and CDR2 sequences are DFQATT and SNEGSKA (reference sequence). Trimming cost V 5 bases and J 5 bases, with 15 bases left between them.